A selection of T cell receptor beta chains follows, all from one sample in a study of T cells in Graves' hyperthyroidism and ophthalmopathy. MiXCR, applied by TCRdb to the multiplex PCR reads, yields one record per CDR3 protein. The data contain about 290,000 distinct CDR3 sequences, 12% to 15% of them singletons. Sample: blood. The receptors here all came from a woman aged 40-49 years with Graves' hyperthyroidism. The CDR3 runs from the conserved cysteine through the conserved F or W. The order of the fields is CDR3 DNA, CDR3 protein, clone size, D gene, V gene, J gene. The D gene is left open where the match is weak. Clone size reads once, few, many, or a class if the clone is expanded.

TGTGCCAGTAGTATCAACGCGGGGACTAGTGAAGAGACCCAGTACTTC	CASSINAGTSEETQYF	many	TRBD2	TRBV19	TRBJ2-5
TGTGCCAGCAGGGACCACAGGGCGCATAATTCACCCCTCCACTTT	CASRDHRAHNSPLHF	many	NA	TRBV12-3/TRBV12-4	TRBJ1-6
TGTGCCAGCAGCCCCCGAGTATCGTACGAGAGACATGAGCAGTTCTTC	CASSPRVSYERHEQFF	once	NA	TRBV7-8	TRBJ2-1
TGTGCCAGCAGTCGAGGGAACGACGAGCAGTACTTC	CASSRGNDEQYF	many	NA	TRBV6-1	TRBJ2-7
TGTGCCATCAGTGACCCCGTAGGGGGTGTAAATCAGCCCCAGCATTTT	CAISDPVGGVNQPQHF	many	NA	TRBV10-3	TRBJ1-5
TGTGCCAGCAGCCCAACCGTAGGAGCGGGAGGCTACGAGCAGTACTTC	CASSPTVGAGGYEQYF	many	TRBD2	TRBV11-2	TRBJ2-7
TGTGCCAGCAGCTTAGCGGGAGGCCAAGAGACCCAGTACTTC	CASSLAGGQETQYF	many	NA	TRBV7-9	TRBJ2-5
TGTGCCAGCAGCCCGGGACAGGGGGCAAGGGATACGCAGTATTTT	CASSPGQGARDTQYF	many	TRBD1	TRBV28	TRBJ2-3
TGTGCCAGCAGCACGGCCCTGAGCAATCAGCCCCAGCATTTT	CASSTALSNQPQHF	many	NA	TRBV27	TRBJ1-5
TGCAGTGCTAGCTCCGGCGGGAGCACAGATACGCAGTATTTT	CSASSGGSTDTQYF	once	NA	TRBV20-1	TRBJ2-3
TGTGCCAGCGGCCTAGGGACAGGGGTCGAAGAGACCCAGTACTTC	CASGLGTGVEETQYF	many	TRBD1	TRBV28	TRBJ2-5